What follows is one TCR beta chain and its context. Its target is not known. Germline lookup yields CDR1 SGHNT and CDR2 YYREEE (reference sequence). V lost 2 bases and J lost 6, with 12 bases in between. This CDR3 is built from 13 residues. The data stem from a study of cytomegalovirus exposure and HLA in healthy donors. Whole-study findings and limits: TCR beta sequences reportedly predicted most subjects' HLA-A and HLA-B alleles accurately. Apart from CMV serostatus, no immune exposure information was available. In a later analysis, HLA-associated beta chains showed higher expansion and lower generation probabilities than comparable chains. Common viral pathogens were later found to be apparently linked to several of the most significant clusters.

13 Jbeta primers and 60 Vbeta primers were used for the PCR. The assay was immunoSEQ multiplex PCR, and TCRdb's table has in-frame clones only and misses some. The table includes 150,000 to 200,000 clones, around 80% detected once. This chain uses TRBV5-4 with TRBJ2-7, with D maybe TRBD1 (6 bases). The sequenced material came from PBMCs. This TCR was recovered from a woman in her 40s in good health and CMV-seronegative. The CDR3 DNA follows: TGTGCCAGCAGCTTAAAACAGGGTACCGAGCAGTACTTC. Its translation: CASSLKQGTEQYF.